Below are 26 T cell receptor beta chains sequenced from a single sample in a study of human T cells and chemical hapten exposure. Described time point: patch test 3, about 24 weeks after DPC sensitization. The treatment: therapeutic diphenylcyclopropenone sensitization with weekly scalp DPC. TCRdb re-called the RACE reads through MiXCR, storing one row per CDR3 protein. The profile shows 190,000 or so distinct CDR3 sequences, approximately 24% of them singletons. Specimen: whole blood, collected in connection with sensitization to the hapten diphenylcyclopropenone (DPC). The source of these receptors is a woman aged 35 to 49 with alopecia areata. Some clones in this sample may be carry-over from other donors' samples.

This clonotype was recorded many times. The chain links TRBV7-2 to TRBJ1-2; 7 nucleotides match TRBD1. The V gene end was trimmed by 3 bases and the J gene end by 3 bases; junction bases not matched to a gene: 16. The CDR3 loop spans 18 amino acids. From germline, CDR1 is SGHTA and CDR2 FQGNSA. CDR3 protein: CASSFPNGGKGAHYGYTF. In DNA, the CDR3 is TGTGCCAGCAGCTTTCCAAACGGTGGCAAGGGGGCGCACTATGGCTACACCTTC.

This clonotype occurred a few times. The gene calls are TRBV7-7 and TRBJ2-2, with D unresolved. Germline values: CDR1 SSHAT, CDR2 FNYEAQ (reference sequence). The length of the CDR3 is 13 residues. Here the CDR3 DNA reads TGTGCTAGGCTGGACCCAAACACCGGGGAGCTGTTTTTT. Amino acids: CARLDPNTGELFF.

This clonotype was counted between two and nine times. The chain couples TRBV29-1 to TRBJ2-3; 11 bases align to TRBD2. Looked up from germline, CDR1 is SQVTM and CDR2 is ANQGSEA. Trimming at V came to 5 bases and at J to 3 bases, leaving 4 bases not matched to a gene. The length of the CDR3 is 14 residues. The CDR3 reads CSVSPSGRTDTQYF. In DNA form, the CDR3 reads TGCAGCGTTTCACCTAGCGGGAGGACAGATACGCAGTATTTT.

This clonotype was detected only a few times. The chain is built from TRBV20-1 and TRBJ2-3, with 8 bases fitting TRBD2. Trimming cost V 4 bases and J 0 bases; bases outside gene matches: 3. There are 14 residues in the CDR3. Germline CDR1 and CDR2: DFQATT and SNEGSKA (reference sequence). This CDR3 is CSAIIAGSTDTQYF. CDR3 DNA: TGCAGTGCTATTATAGCGGGGAGCACAGATACGCAGTATTTT.

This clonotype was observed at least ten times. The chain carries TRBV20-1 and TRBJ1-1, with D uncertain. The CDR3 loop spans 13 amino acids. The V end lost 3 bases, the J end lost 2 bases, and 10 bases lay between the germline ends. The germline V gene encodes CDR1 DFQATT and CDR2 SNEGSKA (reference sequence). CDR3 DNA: TGCAGTGCTAGCGGACCAGCTAACACTGAAGCTTTCTTT. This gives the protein CSASGPANTEAFF.

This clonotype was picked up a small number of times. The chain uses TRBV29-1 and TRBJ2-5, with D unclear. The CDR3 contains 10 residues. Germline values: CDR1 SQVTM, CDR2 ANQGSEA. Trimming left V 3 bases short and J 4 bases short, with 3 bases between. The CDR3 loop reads CSVEAETQYF. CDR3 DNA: TGCAGCGTTGAGGCAGAGACCCAGTACTTC.

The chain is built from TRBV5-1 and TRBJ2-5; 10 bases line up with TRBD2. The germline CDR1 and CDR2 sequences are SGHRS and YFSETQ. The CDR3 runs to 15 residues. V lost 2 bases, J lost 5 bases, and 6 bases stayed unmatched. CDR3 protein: CASSFLAGGGETQYF. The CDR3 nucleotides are TGCGCCAGCAGCTTCTTAGCGGGAGGCGGTGAGACCCAGTACTTC.

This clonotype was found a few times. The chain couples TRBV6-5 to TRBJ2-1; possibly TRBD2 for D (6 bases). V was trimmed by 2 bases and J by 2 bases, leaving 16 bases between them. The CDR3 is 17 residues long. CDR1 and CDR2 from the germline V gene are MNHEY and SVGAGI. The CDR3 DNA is TGTGCCAGCAGTTACGCTAATCGGGAGCTCCCCTACAATGAGCAGTTCTTC. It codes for CASSYANRELPYNEQFF.

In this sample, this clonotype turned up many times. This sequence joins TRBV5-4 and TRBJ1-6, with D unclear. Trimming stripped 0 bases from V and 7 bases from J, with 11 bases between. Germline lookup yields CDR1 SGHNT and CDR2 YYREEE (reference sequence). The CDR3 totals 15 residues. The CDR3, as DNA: TGTGCCAGCAGCTTGGCGTCCGGAACCAATTCACCCCTCCACTTT. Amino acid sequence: CASSLASGTNSPLHF. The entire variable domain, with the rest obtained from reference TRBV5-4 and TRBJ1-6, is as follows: ETGVTQSPTHLIKTRGQQVTLRCSSQSGHNTVSWYQQALGQGPQFIFQYYREEENGRGNFPPRFSGLQFPNYSSELNVNALELDDSALYLCASSLASGTNSPLHFGNGTRLTVT.

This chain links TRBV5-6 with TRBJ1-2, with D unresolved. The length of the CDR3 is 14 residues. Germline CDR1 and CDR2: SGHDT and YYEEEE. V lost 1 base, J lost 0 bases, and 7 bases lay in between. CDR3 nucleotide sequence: TGTGCCAGCAGCTTGCCAGGCTCTAACTATGGCTACACCTTC. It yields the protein CASSLPGSNYGYTF. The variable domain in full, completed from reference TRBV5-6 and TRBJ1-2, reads DAGVTQSPTHLIKTRGQQVTLRCSPKSGHDTVSWYQQALGQGPQFIFQYYEEEERQRGNFPDRFSGHQFPNYSSELNVNALLLGDSALYLCASSLPGSNYGYTFGSGTRLTVV.

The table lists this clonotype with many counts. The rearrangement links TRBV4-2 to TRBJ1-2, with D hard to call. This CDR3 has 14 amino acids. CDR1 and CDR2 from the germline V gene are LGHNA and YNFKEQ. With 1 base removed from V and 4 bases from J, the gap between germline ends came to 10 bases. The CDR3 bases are TGTGCCAGCAGCCAAGTTCCCGGACCCTATGGCTACACCTTC. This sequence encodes CASSQVPGPYGYTF.

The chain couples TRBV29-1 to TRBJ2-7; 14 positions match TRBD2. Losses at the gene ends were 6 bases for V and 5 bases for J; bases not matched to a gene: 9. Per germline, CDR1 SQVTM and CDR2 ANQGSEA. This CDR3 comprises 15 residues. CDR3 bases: TGCAGCGTCACGGGGACTAGCGGGAGATACAACGAGCAGTACTTC. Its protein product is CSVTGTSGRYNEQYF.

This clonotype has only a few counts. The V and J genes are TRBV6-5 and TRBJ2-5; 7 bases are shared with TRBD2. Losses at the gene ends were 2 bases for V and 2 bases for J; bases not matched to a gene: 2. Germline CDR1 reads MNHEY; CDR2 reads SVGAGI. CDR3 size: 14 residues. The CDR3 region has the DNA TGTGCCAGCAGTTACATGGGGGGGCAAGAGACCCAGTACTTC. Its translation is CASSYMGGQETQYF.

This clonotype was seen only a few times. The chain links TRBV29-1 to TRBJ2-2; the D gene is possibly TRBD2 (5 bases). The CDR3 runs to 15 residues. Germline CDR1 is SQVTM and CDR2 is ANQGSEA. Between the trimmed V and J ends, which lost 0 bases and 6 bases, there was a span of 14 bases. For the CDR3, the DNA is TGCAGCGTTGAAGACCCTTGGGCAGCGGCCGGGGAGCTGTTTTTT. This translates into CSVEDPWAAAGELFF.

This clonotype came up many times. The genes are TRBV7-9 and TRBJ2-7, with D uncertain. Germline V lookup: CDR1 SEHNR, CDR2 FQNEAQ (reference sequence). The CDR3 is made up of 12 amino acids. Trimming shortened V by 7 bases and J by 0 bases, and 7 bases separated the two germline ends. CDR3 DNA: TGTGCCAGCAACGACGCCTCCTACGAGCAGTACTTC. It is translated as CASNDASYEQYF.

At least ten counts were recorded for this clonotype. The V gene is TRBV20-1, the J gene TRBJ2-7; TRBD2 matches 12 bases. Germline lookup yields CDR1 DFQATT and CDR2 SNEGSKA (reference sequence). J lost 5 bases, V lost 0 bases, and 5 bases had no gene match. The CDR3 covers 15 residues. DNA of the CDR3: TGCAGTGCTAGAGACGGGACTAGCGGGCCCCACGAGCAGTACTTC. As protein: CSARDGTSGPHEQYF.

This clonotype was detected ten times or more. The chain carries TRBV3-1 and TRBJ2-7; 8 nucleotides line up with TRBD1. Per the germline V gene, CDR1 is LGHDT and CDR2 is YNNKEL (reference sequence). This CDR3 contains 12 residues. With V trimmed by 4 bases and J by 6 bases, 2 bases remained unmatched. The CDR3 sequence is CASSRGTGEQYF. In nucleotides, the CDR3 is TGTGCCAGCAGCCGGGGGACAGGCGAGCAGTACTTC.

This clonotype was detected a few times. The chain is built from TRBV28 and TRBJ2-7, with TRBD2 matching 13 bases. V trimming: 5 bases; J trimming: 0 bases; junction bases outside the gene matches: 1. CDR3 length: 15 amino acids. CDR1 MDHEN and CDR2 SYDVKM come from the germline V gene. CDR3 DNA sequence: TGTGCCAGCAGTCGGACTAGCGGGAGCTCCTACGAGCAGTACTTC. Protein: CASSRTSGSSYEQYF.

This chain's CDR3 is CASSHPAGAGYTF. CDR3 sequence (DNA): TGTGCCAGCAGCCACCCGGCAGGGGCTGGCTACACCTTC. The V call is TRBV7-3, the J call TRBJ1-2; a weak D match, TRBD1 (6 bases). In germline, CDR1 is SGHTA, CDR2 FQGTGA. Between the trimmed V and J ends, which lost 5 bases and 7 bases, there was a span of 14 bases. There are 13 residues in the CDR3.

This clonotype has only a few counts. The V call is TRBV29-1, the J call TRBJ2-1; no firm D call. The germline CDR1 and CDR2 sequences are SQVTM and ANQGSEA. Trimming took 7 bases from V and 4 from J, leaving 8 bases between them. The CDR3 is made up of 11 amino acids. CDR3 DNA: TGCAGCGCAATAGGATACAATGAGCAGTTCTTC. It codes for CSAIGYNEQFF.

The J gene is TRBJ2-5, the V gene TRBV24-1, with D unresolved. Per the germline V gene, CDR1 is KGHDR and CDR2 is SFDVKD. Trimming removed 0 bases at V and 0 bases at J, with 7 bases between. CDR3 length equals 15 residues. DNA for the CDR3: TGTGCCACCAGTGATTTGAAGGCGTACCAAGAGACCCAGTACTTC. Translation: CATSDLKAYQETQYF.

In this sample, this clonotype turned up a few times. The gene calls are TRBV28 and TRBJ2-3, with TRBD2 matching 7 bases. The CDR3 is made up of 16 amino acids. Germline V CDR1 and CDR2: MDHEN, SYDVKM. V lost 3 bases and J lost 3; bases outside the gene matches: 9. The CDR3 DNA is TGTGCCAGCAGTTTGAAAGGGCGGGAGATAACAGATACGCAGTATTTT. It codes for CASSLKGREITDTQYF.

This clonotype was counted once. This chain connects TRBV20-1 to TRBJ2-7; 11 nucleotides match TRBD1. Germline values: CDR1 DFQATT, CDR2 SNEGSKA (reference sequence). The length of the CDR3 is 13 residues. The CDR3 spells CRYQGQGAREQYF. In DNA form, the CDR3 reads TGCAGGTACCAAGGACAGGGGGCCAGGGAGCAGTACTTC.

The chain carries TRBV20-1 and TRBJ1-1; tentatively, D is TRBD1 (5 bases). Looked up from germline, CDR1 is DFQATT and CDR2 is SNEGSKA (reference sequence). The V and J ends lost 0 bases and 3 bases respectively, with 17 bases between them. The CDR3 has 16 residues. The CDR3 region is CSARDVGLGADTEAFF. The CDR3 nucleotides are TGCAGTGCTAGAGATGTCGGACTAGGGGCTGACACTGAAGCTTTCTTT.

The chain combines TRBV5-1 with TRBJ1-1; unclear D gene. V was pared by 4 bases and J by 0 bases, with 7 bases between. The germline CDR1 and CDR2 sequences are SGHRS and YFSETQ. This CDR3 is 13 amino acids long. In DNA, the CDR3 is TGCGCCAGCAGCCCCGTTATGAACACTGAAGCTTTCTTT. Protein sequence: CASSPVMNTEAFF.

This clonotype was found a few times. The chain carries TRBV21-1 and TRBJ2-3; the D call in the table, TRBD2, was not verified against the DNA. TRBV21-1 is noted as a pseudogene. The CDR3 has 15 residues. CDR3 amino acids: CASILSGVGGDTQYF. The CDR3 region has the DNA TGTGCCAGCATCCTTAGCGGGGTTGGGGGAGATACGCAGTATTTT.